The 7 T cell receptor beta chains given below trace back to one sample, sequenced in a study of multiple sclerosis patients with progressive multifocal leukoencephalopathy (dated by TCRdb to between 2019 and 2020). Sample time point, as interpreted from the label and publication: before natalizumab initiation. Library preparation used the immunoSEQ multiplex PCR assay. Entries here come from immuneACCESS through TCRdb and include only in-frame sequences with V and J called. Some clones fail to appear in such tables; in the studies checked, an unresolved V gene covers under half of the shortfall, and the cause of the remainder is unknown. For this sample the table gives about 30,000 clones, of which around 93% were detected only once. The top ten clonotypes cover about 1.8% of the sample. Sequencing input: PBMCs. The origin of the receptors is a man younger than 45 with multiple sclerosis.

V gene TRBV29-1 combines with J gene TRBJ2-2, with TRBD2 matching 9 bases. The CDR3 runs 18 residues. The trim removed 6 bases at V and 0 bases at J, leaving 14 bases unmatched. The V gene's germline CDR1 is SQVTM and CDR2 ANQGSEA. The CDR3 DNA sequence: TGCAGCGTGCAACGGGGGACTAGCCGAATCGCGAACACCGGGGAGCTGTTTTTT. It translates to CSVQRGTSRIANTGELFF.

This sequence joins TRBV7-2 and TRBJ2-7; no reliable D call. Trimming cost V 2 bases and J 5 bases, with 10 bases left between them. The CDR3 runs 13 residues. Germline loops: CDR1 SGHTA, CDR2 FQGNSA. The CDR3 reads CASSLIREHEQYF. The CDR3 nucleotides are TGTGCCAGCAGCTTAATTCGAGAGCACGAGCAGTACTTC.

The chain has TRBV21-1 and TRBJ2-1; the table's D call, TRBD2, has no DNA check behind it. TRBV21-1 is flagged as a pseudogene. This CDR3 comprises 13 residues. Here the CDR3 reads CARSFGLSNEQFF. DNA of the CDR3: TGTGCCAGGAGTTTCGGACTATCCAATGAGCAGTTCTTC.

The genes are TRBV4-3 and TRBJ2-7, with 8 nucleotides matching TRBD2. The CDR3 is 15 residues long. Germline V gene sequence: CDR1 LGHNA, CDR2 YSLEER. V shed 0 bases and J 3 bases; nucleotides not matched to a gene: 4. The CDR3 loop reads CASSQELADYYEQYF. The CDR3 nucleotides read TGCGCCAGCAGCCAAGAACTAGCGGATTACTACGAGCAGTACTTC.

V is TRBV5-1 and J is TRBJ2-3; D unresolved. CDR1 and CDR2 from the germline V gene are SGHRS and YFSETQ. The CDR3 length is 15 residues. Trimming took 2 bases from V and 1 from J, leaving 11 bases between them. Here the CDR3 DNA reads TGCGCCAGCAGCTTAGAGGCCCCGGGCACAGATACGCAGTATTTT. It encodes CASSLEAPGTDTQYF.

The chain joins TRBV6-4 to TRBJ1-5, with D uncertain. The CDR3 consists of 16 residues. Between the trimmed V and J ends, which lost 2 bases and 0 bases, there was a span of 11 bases. Germline values: CDR1 MRHNA, CDR2 SNTAGT. CDR3 residues: CASSDKPDVSNQPQHF. DNA of the CDR3: TGTGCCAGCAGTGACAAACCGGACGTTAGCAATCAGCCCCAGCATTTT.

The genes are TRBV7-2 and TRBJ1-2; D ambiguous. CDR1 SGHTA and CDR2 FQGNSA come from the germline V gene. V dropped 7 bases and J dropped 3 bases, with 12 bases sitting between them. This CDR3 is 13 amino acids long. In nucleotides, the CDR3 is TGTGCCAGCACCCCAGCGGTGGACTATGGCTACACCTTC. It yields the protein CASTPAVDYGYTF.